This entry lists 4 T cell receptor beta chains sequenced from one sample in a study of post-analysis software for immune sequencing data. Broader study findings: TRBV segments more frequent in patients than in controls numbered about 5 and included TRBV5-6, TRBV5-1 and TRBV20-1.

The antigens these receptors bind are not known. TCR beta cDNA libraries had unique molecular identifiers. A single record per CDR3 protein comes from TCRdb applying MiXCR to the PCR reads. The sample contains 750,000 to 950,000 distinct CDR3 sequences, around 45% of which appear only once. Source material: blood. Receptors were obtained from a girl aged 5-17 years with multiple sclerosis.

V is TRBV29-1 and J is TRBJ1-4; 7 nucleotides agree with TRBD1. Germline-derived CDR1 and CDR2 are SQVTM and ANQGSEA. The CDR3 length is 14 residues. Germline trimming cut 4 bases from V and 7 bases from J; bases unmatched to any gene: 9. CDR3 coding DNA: TGCAGCGTTGGGAAGGGGGCCATGAGTGAAAAACTGTTTTTT. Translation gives CSVGKGAMSEKLFF.

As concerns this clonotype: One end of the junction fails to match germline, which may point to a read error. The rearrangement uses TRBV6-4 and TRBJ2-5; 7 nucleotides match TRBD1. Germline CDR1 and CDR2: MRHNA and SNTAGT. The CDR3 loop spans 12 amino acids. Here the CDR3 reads CASWTGQGTQYF. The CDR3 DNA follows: TGTGCCAGCTGGACAGGACAAGGGACCCAGTACTTC.

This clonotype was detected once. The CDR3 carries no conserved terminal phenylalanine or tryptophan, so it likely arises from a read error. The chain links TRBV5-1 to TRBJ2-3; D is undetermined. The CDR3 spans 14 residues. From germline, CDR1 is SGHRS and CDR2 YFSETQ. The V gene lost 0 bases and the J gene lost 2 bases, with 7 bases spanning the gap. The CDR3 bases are TGCGCCAGCAGCTTGGAGGTTTTCACAGATACGCAGTATTGT. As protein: CASSLEVFTDTQYC.

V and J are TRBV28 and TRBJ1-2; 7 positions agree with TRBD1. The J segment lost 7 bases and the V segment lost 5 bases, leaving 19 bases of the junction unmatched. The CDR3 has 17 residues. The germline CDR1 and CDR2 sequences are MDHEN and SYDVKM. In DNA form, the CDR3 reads TGTGCCAGCAGTCCCCACGGAGTCCAAAGACAGGGAGGTGGCTACACCTTC. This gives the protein CASSPHGVQRQGGGYTF.